This entry describes one T cell receptor (beta chain). Documented time point: cycle 4 day 1 (C4D1), after 5 to 7 weeks of nivolumab. In every patient, relapse followed autologous stem cell transplantation, while exposure to brentuximab vedotin differed. Investigators isolated CD4+ T cells from thawed PBMCs through magnetic negative selection. The data derive from a study of PD-1 blockade in classical Hodgkin lymphoma. Overall study: Patients were treated with nivolumab at 3 mg/kg, and this was given intravenously every 2 weeks.

Sequenced by immunoSEQ multiplex PCR; TCRdb stores in-frame clones only, minus some. The table shows 29,000 or so clones, with approximately 80% occurring only once. The TCR comes from a human donor with classical Hodgkin lymphoma. Sequences were derived from CD4+ T cells from blood, sampled before the fourth cycle of nivolumab.

The CDR3 sequence: CASTQRGDYEQYF. The CDR3 coding sequence is TGTGCCAGCACCCAAAGGGGGGACTACGAGCAGTACTTC. The V gene is TRBV6-5, the J gene TRBJ2-7; D is tentatively TRBD1 or TRBD2 (6 bases each). Trimming took off 7 bases at V and 3 bases at J, with 13 bases between the two ends. The CDR3 runs to 13 residues. CDR1 is MNHEY and CDR2 is SVGAGI in the germline V gene.